These 31 T cell receptor beta chains were all obtained from the same sample, sequenced in a study of naive and memory T cell subsets. Amplification of ligated cDNA took four PCR rounds with SP2 and nested alpha and beta constant primers. TCRdb re-called the UMI-ligation and nested PCR reads through MiXCR, storing one row per CDR3 protein. The table includes about 30,000 distinct CDR3 sequences, 6.5% to 8% detected once. Treatment defined: skin biopsy from PPD injection site in Mantoux-positive individual. A UMI-containing oligonucleotide was joined by 3' ligation to the TCR cDNA template. The specimen comprised skin, sampled from a tuberculin skin test site. All receptors come from an adult in good health.

The chain recombines TRBV27 with TRBJ2-3; D is ambiguous. This CDR3 is built from 14 residues. Germline CDR1 and CDR2: MNHEY and SMNVEV (reference sequence). Trimming shortened V by 4 bases and J by 2 bases, and 10 bases separated the two germline ends. The CDR3 DNA follows: TGTGCCAGCAGTTATGTGGGGTACACAGATACGCAGTATTTT. This gives the protein CASSYVGYTDTQYF.

This clonotype was seen ten or more times. This sequence joins TRBV5-1 and TRBJ2-6, with D possibly TRBD1 on 5 matching bases. Germline V lookup: CDR1 SGHRS, CDR2 YFSETQ. This CDR3 region has 15 residues. Deletions cut 5 bases from V and 4 bases from J, with 13 bases between. CDR3 sequence reads: CASSPGLLGANVLTF. CDR3 DNA: TGCGCCAGCAGTCCAGGGTTGCTCGGGGCCAACGTCCTGACTTTC.

This clonotype was counted a single time. A much larger clonotype is one base distant, so this may be a read error. J is TRBJ2-7 and V is TRBV11-2; D gene uncertain. The CDR3 length is 12 residues. Germline loops: CDR1 SGHAT, CDR2 FQNNGV. V lost 2 bases and J lost 6, with 8 bases in between. In nucleotides, the CDR3 is TGTGCCAGCAGCTTATCCACCTGCGAGCAGTACTTC. Residues: CASSLSTCEQYF.

This clonotype was seen at least ten times. The DNA for the CDR3 is TGCGCCAGCAGCTCAACCTCTCCCCCCCTCGGCGGCGAGACCCAGTACTTC. It yields the protein CASSSTSPPLGGETQYF. This chain links TRBV5-1 with TRBJ2-5; no definite D call. V was trimmed by 3 bases and J by 5 bases, leaving 23 bases between them. The length of the CDR3 is 17 residues. Germline loops: CDR1 SGHRS, CDR2 YFSETQ.

This clonotype was seen ten or more times. This chain connects TRBV6-6 to TRBJ2-2; TRBD2 matches 12 bases. V trimming: 6 bases; J trimming: 4 bases; junction bases outside the gene matches: 6. The CDR3 extends over 16 amino acids. The germline gives CDR1 MNHNY, CDR2 SVGAGI (reference sequence). The CDR3 loop is CASSRRLAGVTGELFF. CDR3 nucleotide sequence: TGTGCCAGCAGCCGTCGACTAGCGGGGGTCACCGGGGAGCTGTTTTTT.

As regards this clonotype: This may be a read error, as it is one base from a much larger clone. The CDR3 ends on some other residue instead of the conserved phenylalanine or tryptophan, so this is likely a read error. The chain is built from TRBV10-3 and TRBJ2-7; 10 positions agree with TRBD1. With 5 bases clipped from V and 6 bases from J, the junction kept 13 bases outside the gene matches. There are 16 residues in the CDR3. Germline lookup yields CDR1 ENHRY and CDR2 SYGVKD. This CDR3 reads CAISRLAGQGWREQYL. CDR3 DNA: TGTGCCATCAGTCGACTGGCGGGACAGGGGTGGCGCGAGCAGTACCTC.

This clonotype was seen ten or more times. The chain uses TRBV7-2 and TRBJ1-5, with D unresolved. CDR1 and CDR2 (germline): SGHTA, FQGNSA. The CDR3 sequence is 15 residues long. The ends were cut back, 1 base at V and 4 bases at J, with 11 bases in the middle. This CDR3 is CASSLDPGENQPQHF. In DNA, the CDR3 is TGTGCCAGCAGCTTAGACCCGGGAGAAAATCAGCCCCAGCATTTT.

This clonotype has ten or more counts. The chain couples TRBV3-1 to TRBJ2-2, with a tentative D call TRBD2 (6 bases). Trimming removed 5 bases at V and 3 bases at J, with 13 bases between. The CDR3 is made up of 15 amino acids. The germline V gene has CDR1 LGHDT and CDR2 YNNKEL (reference sequence). The CDR3: CASSTGGIHTGELFF. The CDR3 bases are TGTGCCAGCAGCACCGGAGGGATCCACACCGGGGAGCTGTTTTTT. The whole variable domain, remainder taken from reference TRBV3-1 and TRBJ2-2, is DTAVSQTPKYLVTQMGNDKSIKCEQNLGHDTMYWYKQDSKKFLKIMFSYNNKELIINETVPNRFSPKSPDKAHLNLHINSLELGDSAVYFCASSTGGIHTGELFFGEGSRLTVL.

By sample share, this clonotype is medium-sized. V and J are TRBV7-2 and TRBJ2-2; no clear D. Germline CDR1 is SGHTA and CDR2 is FQGNSA. This CDR3 is built from 15 residues. V lost 2 bases and J 5 bases, leaving 12 bases between the germline ends. This CDR3 is CASSLTPDLTGELFF. The CDR3 coding sequence is TGTGCCAGCAGCTTAACGCCCGACTTAACCGGGGAGCTGTTTTTT.

This clonotype occurred a few times. This rearrangement joins TRBV7-8 to TRBJ2-3, with TRBD2 matching over 7 bases. This CDR3 contains 14 residues. J gave up 1 base and V 4 bases, and 2 bases lay outside the gene matches. CDR1 and CDR2 from the germline V gene are SGHVS and FQNEAQ. The CDR3 spells CASSSLAGTDTQYF. The DNA of the CDR3 is TGTGCCAGCAGCTCCCTAGCGGGCACAGATACGCAGTATTTT.

This clonotype was recorded a few times. This chain connects TRBV7-9 to TRBJ1-1; D might be TRBD1 (5 bases). CDR1 is SEHNR, CDR2 FQNEAQ, per germline (reference sequence). The CDR3 length is 15 residues. Trimming took 5 bases from V and 0 from J, leaving 13 bases between them. As DNA, the CDR3 is TGTGCCAGCAGCGGACCCGGGACGGTGAACACTGAAGCTTTCTTT. This sequence encodes CASSGPGTVNTEAFF.

This clonotype has a count of ten or more. This chain connects TRBV7-2 to TRBJ2-1; 8 positions match TRBD2. Trimming at V came to 1 base and at J to 2 bases, leaving 4 bases not matched to a gene. The CDR3 consists of 16 residues. Germline V gene sequence: CDR1 SGHTA, CDR2 FQGNSA. The CDR3 here is CASSLVAGRTYNEQFF. The CDR3 DNA is TGTGCCAGCAGCTTAGTAGCGGGGCGAACCTACAATGAGCAGTTCTTC.

This clonotype was detected ten times or more. The DNA of the CDR3 is TGTGCCAGCAGTTCGAATAGCAATCAGCCCCAGCATTTT. Protein: CASSSNSNQPQHF. This chain links TRBV6-1 with TRBJ1-5; D remains unclear. The V and J ends lost 5 bases and 0 bases respectively, with 5 bases between them. The CDR3 is 13 amino acids. From germline, CDR1 is MNHNS and CDR2 SASEGT.

This clonotype has at least ten counts. The chain combines TRBV7-6 with TRBJ2-1; D might be TRBD1 (6 bases). V lost 5 bases to trimming and J lost 4 bases, with 18 bases between them. Germline V CDR1 and CDR2: SGHVS, FNYEAQ. There are 16 residues in the CDR3. CDR3 protein: CASSPGTSSLYNEQFF. In DNA form, the CDR3 reads TGTGCCAGCAGCCCAGGGACAAGTTCTCTATACAATGAGCAGTTCTTC.

This clonotype was observed many times. The chain links TRBV5-6 to TRBJ2-4; 9 bases match TRBD2. The CDR3 runs to 18 residues. J was trimmed by 0 bases and V by 1 base; bases with no gene match: 8. CDR1 is SGHDT, CDR2 YYEEEE, per germline. Here the CDR3 DNA reads TGTGCCAGCAGCTTGCTTAGCGGGGGTAACCTAGCCAAAAACATTCAGTACTTC. Residues: CASSLLSGGNLAKNIQYF.

This clonotype has ten or more counts. J is TRBJ1-5 and V is TRBV7-2, with D unclear. This CDR3 contains 15 residues. CDR1 is SGHTA and CDR2 is FQGNSA in the germline V gene. The V gene lost 5 bases and the J gene lost 3 bases, with 14 bases spanning the gap. The CDR3 DNA reads as TGTGCCAGCAGCGCGGTCGGCAGGTACAATCAGCCCCAGCATTTT. This encodes CASSAVGRYNQPQHF.

This clonotype has only a few counts. V usage is TRBV12-5 and J usage is TRBJ1-2; possible D gene TRBD1, 5 bases. This CDR3 contains 14 residues. V was cut by 1 base and J by 8 bases, with 14 bases left in between. CDR1 is LGHNT, CDR2 FRNRAP, per germline. This CDR3 reads CASGLAPGGGGYTF. Written as DNA, the CDR3 is TGTGCTAGTGGTTTGGCTCCCGGGGGGGGAGGCTACACCTTC.

This clonotype was seen a handful of times. This chain links TRBV20-1 with TRBJ1-1, with 7 bases fitting TRBD1. Germline loops: CDR1 DFQATT, CDR2 SNEGSKA (reference sequence). This CDR3 region has 14 residues. The ends lost 5 bases at V and 1 base at J; junction bases unmatched: 7. CDR3 DNA sequence: TGCAGTGCTCAACACAGGGGTTGGAACACTGAAGCTTTCTTT. Translated, it gives CSAQHRGWNTEAFF.

In its sample, this clonotype was seen many times. The chain links TRBV6-5 to TRBJ2-5, with D possibly TRBD2 on 6 matching bases. Germline V gives CDR1 MNHEY, CDR2 SVGAGI. The ends were cut back, 2 bases at V and 1 base at J, with 8 bases in the middle. The CDR3 length is 14 residues. The CDR3 bases are TGTGCCAGCAGTTACGGAGGGACCCAAGAGACCCAGTACTTC. The encoded protein is CASSYGGTQETQYF.

This clonotype appeared a few times. Its ends do not fully match the called genes, so a read error is possible. The rearrangement joins TRBV13 to TRBJ1-1, with 8 bases lining up with TRBD1. The V gene's germline CDR1 is PRHDT and CDR2 FYEKMQ (reference sequence). The CDR3 covers 18 residues. This chain's CDR3 is CASSSPTGESILSTEAFF. CDR3 sequence (DNA): TGTGCCAGCAGCTCCCCGACAGGGGAATCGATCTTGAGCACTGAAGCCTTCTTT.

This clonotype has at least ten counts. The chain links TRBV10-3 to TRBJ2-3; D is unresolved. The germline V gene encodes CDR1 ENHRY and CDR2 SYGVKD. This CDR3 contains 13 residues. With 0 bases removed from V and 3 bases from J, the gap between germline ends came to 4 bases. The CDR3 loop is CAISESATDTQYF. The DNA for the CDR3 is TGTGCCATCAGTGAGTCAGCAACAGATACGCAGTATTTT.

There are many counts of this clonotype. The chain combines TRBV18 with TRBJ2-7; D possibly corresponds to TRBD2 (7 bases). The length of the CDR3 is 14 residues. The V gene lost 3 bases and the J gene lost 6 bases, with 15 bases spanning the gap. Per the germline V gene, CDR1 is KGHSH and CDR2 is LQKENI. DNA of the CDR3: TGTGCCAGCTCACCGGGGACAACGGGGGGCGAGCAGTACTTC. Its translation is CASSPGTTGGEQYF. Using reference TRBV18 and TRBJ2-7 for the parts outside the CDR3, the full variable domain is NAGVMQNPRHLVRRRGQEARLRCSPMKGHSHVYWYRQLPEEGLKFMVYLQKENIIDESGMPKERFSAEFPKEGPSILRIQQVVRGDSAAYFCASSPGTTGGEQYFGPGTRLTVT.

This clonotype was counted ten times or more. This rearrangement joins TRBV29-1 to TRBJ2-1, with a possible D match to TRBD1 (6 bases). The length of the CDR3 is 14 residues. CDR1 and CDR2 from the germline V gene are SQVTM and ANQGSEA. V lost 5 bases and J lost 5, with 16 bases in between. The CDR3 coding sequence is TGCAGCGTTAACCCTAGAGGGGGTCACAATGAGCAGTTCTTC. Amino acids: CSVNPRGGHNEQFF.

This clonotype came up many times. V and J are TRBV2 and TRBJ2-5; D call uncertain. The CDR3 consists of 12 residues. Germline loops: CDR1 SNHLY, CDR2 FYNNEI. V dropped 6 bases and J dropped 4 bases, with 9 bases sitting between them. The DNA of the CDR3 is TGTGCCAGCAGACCGTACCGAGAGACCCAGTACTTC. It translates to CASRPYRETQYF.

This clonotype was recorded many times. The genes are TRBV7-9 and TRBJ1-1; possible D gene TRBD1, 5 bases. Trimming took off 4 bases at V and 6 bases at J, with 18 bases between the two ends. The CDR3 extends over 15 amino acids. CDR1 and CDR2 (germline): SEHNR, FQNEAQ (reference sequence). The DNA of the CDR3 is TGTGCCAGCAGCTCTAAGCTGGGGCGGGGGGCTGAAGCTTTCTTT. This gives the protein CASSSKLGRGAEAFF.

The chain uses TRBV7-6 and TRBJ1-5; no firm D call. The CDR3 consists of 9 residues. CDR1 SGHVS and CDR2 FNYEAQ come from the germline V gene. V was cut by 10 bases and J by 7 bases, with 5 bases left in between. CDR3 nucleotide sequence: TGTGCCACCGAACAGCCCCAGCATTTT. This gives the protein CATEQPQHF. Filled out from reference TRBV7-6 and TRBJ1-5, the complete variable domain reads GAGVSQSPRYKVTKRGQDVALRCDPISGHVSLYWYRQALGQGPEFLTYFNYEAQQDKSGLPNDRFSAERPEGSISTLTIQRTEQRDSAMYRCATEQPQHFGDGTRLSIL.

This clonotype was recorded many times. The chain is built from TRBV5-1 and TRBJ2-7; 7 positions agree with TRBD1. The CDR3 consists of 14 residues. Germline CDR1 is SGHRS and CDR2 is YFSETQ. The junction had 2 bases not matched to a gene; V was cut back by 0 bases and J by 2 bases. CDR3 bases: TGCGCCAGCAGCTTGGGGACAGGACCCTACGAGCAGTACTTC. It encodes CASSLGTGPYEQYF.

This clonotype appeared many times. The chain employs TRBV11-2 and TRBJ2-7, with D unresolved. The germline V and J ends were trimmed by 2 bases and 2 bases, with 4 bases remaining between them. This CDR3 spans 12 amino acids. The germline CDR1 and CDR2 sequences are SGHAT and FQNNGV. DNA for the CDR3: TGTGCCAGCAGCTTATCCACCTACGAGCAGTACTTC. This encodes CASSLSTYEQYF.

This clonotype has ten or more counts. The V and J genes are TRBV3-1 and TRBJ2-1; tentative D call: TRBD2 (5 bases). The CDR3 is made up of 17 amino acids. V was cut by 1 base and J by 4 bases, with 17 bases left in between. Germline CDR1 is LGHDT and CDR2 is YNNKEL (reference sequence). The CDR3 DNA reads as TGTGCCAGCAGCCAAGCCCGCGTGAGCGGCGGTTACAATGAGCAGTTCTTC. Amino acids: CASSQARVSGGYNEQFF.

This clonotype was seen ten or more times. The V call is TRBV6-6, the J call TRBJ2-5; 13 nucleotides align to TRBD2. Germline V gene data show CDR1 as MNHNY and CDR2 as SVGAGI (reference sequence). The CDR3 has 16 amino acids. Trimming cost V 7 bases and J 5 bases; bases outside gene matches: 10. The CDR3, as DNA: TGTGCCAGCACTAGACTAGCGGGGGGCGAGCGGGAGACCCAGTACTTC. Amino acids: CASTRLAGGERETQYF.

The table lists this clonotype with many counts. The chain joins TRBV5-1 to TRBJ2-6; unclear D gene. This CDR3 spans 18 amino acids. Looked up from germline, CDR1 is SGHRS and CDR2 is YFSETQ. The V and J ends lost 0 bases and 0 bases respectively, with 13 bases between them. The CDR3 protein is CASSLVEATNSGANVLTF. In DNA, the CDR3 is TGCGCCAGCAGCTTGGTTGAGGCCACCAACTCTGGGGCCAACGTCCTGACTTTC.